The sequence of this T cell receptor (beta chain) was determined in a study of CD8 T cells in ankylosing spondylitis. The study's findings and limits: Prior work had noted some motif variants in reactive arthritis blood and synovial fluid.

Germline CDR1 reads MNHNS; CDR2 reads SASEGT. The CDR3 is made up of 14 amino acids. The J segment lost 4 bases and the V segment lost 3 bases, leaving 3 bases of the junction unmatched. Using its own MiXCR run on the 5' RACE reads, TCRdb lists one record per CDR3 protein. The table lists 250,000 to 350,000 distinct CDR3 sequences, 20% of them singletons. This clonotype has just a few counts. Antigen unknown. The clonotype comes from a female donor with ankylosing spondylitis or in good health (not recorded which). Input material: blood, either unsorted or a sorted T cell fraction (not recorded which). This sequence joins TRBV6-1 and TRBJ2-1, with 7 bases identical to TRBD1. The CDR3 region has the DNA TGTGCCAGCAGTGATAGGACAGGATACAATGAGCAGTTCTTC. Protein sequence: CASSDRTGYNEQFF.